The entry that follows covers one T cell receptor (beta chain) sequence. The CDR3 runs to 14 residues. Germline CDR1 reads SGHTS; CDR2 reads YDEGEE. The trim removed 5 bases at V and 5 bases at J, leaving 8 bases unmatched. The data were taken from a study of blood T cell repertoires in COVID-19. Across the whole study: Spain, Italy and the United States supplied samples that represented acute and convalescent COVID-19. Sample material is recorded as cDNA or gDNA derived from T cells, B-cell-depleted T cells, or PBMCs.

Original processing methods: Nucleated cell counts were estimated from reference gene primer amplification. Libraries were prepared by immunoSEQ multiplex PCR; TCRdb keeps only in-frame clonotypes and omits some of them. The V and J calls and clone size are taken from that table; D and trimming were inferred from the DNA. The table has approximately 150,000 clones, about nine tenths seen once; the top ten hold around 1.5%. The source material was peripheral blood. The clonotype was recovered from a human donor in a cohort sampled during active COVID-19. The V call is TRBV5-8, the J call TRBJ2-5, with TRBD1 identical over 8 bases. The CDR3 bases are TGTGCCAGCAGTCAACAGGGGGATGTGGAGACCCAGTACTTC. Translating gives CASSQQGDVETQYF.